This T cell receptor beta chain was recovered during a study of post-analysis software for immune sequencing data. In the study overall: Relapsing-remitting, secondary progressive and progressive-relapsing forms of multiple sclerosis all featured among disease courses.

Study-wide points: Strong same-batch co-clustering of samples appeared with F measure clustering. Roughly 5 TRBV segments occurring more often in patients than controls included TRBV5-6, TRBV5-1 and TRBV20-1. Diversity measured as normalized Chao1 was significantly lower in multiple sclerosis patients than in controls.

The CDR3 runs to 13 residues. Prepared libraries of TCR beta cDNA carried unique molecular identifiers. In TCRdb, the PCR reads were re-called with MiXCR into one record per CDR3 protein. The data show approximately 350,000 distinct CDR3 sequences, roughly 30% seen once. This clonotype was seen only a few times. No antigen is known for it. The junction shows a germline mismatch at one end, possibly a read error. V gene TRBV12-3 or TRBV12-4 combines with J gene TRBJ2-3; 10 nucleotides agree with TRBD2. This clonotype originated in a girl between 10 and 17 years old with multiple sclerosis. The sequenced sample was blood. The CDR3 region has the DNA TGTGCGAGCAGCGGGGGGGCCTCAGATACGCAGTATTTT. Protein product: CASSGGASDTQYF.